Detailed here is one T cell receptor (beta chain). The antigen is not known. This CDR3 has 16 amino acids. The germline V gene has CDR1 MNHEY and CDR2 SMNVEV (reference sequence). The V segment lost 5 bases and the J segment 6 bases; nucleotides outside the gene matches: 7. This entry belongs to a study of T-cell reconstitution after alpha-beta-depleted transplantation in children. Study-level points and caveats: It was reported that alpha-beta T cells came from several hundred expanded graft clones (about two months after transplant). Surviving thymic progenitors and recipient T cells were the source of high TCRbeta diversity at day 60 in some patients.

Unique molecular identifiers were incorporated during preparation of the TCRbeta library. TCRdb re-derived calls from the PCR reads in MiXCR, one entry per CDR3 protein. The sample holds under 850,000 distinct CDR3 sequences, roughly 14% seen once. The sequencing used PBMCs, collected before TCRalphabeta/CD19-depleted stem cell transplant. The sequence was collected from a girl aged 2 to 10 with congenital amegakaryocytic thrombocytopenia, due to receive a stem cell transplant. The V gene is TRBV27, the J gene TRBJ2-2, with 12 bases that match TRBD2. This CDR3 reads CASSLRLAGVPGELFF. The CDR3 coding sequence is TGTGCCAGCAGTCTCCGACTAGCGGGAGTCCCCGGGGAGCTGTTTTTT.